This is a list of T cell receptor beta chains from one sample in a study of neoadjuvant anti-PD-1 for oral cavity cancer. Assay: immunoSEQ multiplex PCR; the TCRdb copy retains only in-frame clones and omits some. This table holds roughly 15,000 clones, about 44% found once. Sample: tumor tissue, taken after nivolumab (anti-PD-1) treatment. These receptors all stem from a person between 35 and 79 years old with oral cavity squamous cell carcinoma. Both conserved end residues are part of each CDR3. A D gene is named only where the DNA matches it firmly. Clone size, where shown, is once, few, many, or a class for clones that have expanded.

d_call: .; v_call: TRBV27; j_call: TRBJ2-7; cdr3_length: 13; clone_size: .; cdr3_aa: CASSLAGSYEQYF; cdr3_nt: TGTGCCAGCAGTTTAGCAGGGAGCTACGAGCAGTACTTC
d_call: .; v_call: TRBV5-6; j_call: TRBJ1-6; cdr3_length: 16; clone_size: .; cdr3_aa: CASSFVSGRGNSPLHF; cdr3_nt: TGTGCCAGCAGCTTTGTTTCGGGAAGGGGAAATTCACCCCTCCACTTT
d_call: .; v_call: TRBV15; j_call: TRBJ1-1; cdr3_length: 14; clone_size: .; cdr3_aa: CATSLRRGNTEAFF; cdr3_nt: TGTGCCACCAGTCTTCGGAGAGGGAACACTGAAGCTTTCTTT
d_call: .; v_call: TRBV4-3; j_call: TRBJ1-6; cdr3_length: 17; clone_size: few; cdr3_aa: CASSQDASPSDYSPLHF; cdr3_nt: TGCGCCAGCAGCCAAGATGCGAGTCCTTCCGATTATTCACCCCTCCACTTT
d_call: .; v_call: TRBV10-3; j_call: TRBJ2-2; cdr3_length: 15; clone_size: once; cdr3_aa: CAISESPPESGELFF; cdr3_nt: TGTGCCATCAGTGAGTCCCCCCCCGAGTCCGGGGAGCTGTTTTTT
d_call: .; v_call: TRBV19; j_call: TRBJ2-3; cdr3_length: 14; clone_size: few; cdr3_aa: CASSQLASTDTQYF; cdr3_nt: TGTGCCAGTAGCCAACTAGCTAGCACAGATACGCAGTATTTT
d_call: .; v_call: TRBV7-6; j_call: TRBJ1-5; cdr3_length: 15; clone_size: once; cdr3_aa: CASSEVGGGNQPQHF; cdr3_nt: TGTGCCAGCAGCGAGGTGGGGGGTGGCAATCAGCCCCAGCATTTT
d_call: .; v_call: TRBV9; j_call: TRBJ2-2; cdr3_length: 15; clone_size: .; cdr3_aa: CASSLRTANTGELFF; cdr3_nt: TGTGCCAGCAGCCTGCGGACAGCGAACACCGGGGAGCTGTTTTTT
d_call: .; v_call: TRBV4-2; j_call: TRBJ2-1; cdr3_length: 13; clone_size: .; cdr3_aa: CASSQVGGNEQFF; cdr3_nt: TGTGCCAGCAGCCAAGTAGGGGGAAATGAGCAGTTCTTC
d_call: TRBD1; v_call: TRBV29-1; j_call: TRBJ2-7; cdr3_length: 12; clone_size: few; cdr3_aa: CSARTGGDEQYF; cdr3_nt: TGCAGCGCTAGGACAGGGGGCGACGAGCAGTACTTC